These 27 T cell receptor beta chains were sequenced from one sample in a study of blood T cell repertoires in COVID-19. Clones were sequenced by immunoSEQ multiplex PCR, and TCRdb holds only the in-frame ones, with some missing. The sample holds 240,000 or so clones, approximately 84% seen once. Sequencing input: peripheral blood. These receptors were obtained from a woman older than 75 with acute or convalescent COVID-19.

The rearrangement links TRBV6-2 or TRBV6-3 to TRBJ2-1, with D possibly TRBD1 on 6 matching bases. The ends were cut back, 1 base at V and 6 bases at J, with 13 bases in the middle. The CDR3 covers 15 residues. Germline-derived CDR1 and CDR2 are MNHEY and SVGEGT. The CDR3 sequence: CASSYFKQGSNEQFF. The CDR3 DNA is TGTGCCAGCAGTTACTTTAAACAGGGATCCAATGAGCAGTTCTTC.

This chain uses TRBV27 with TRBJ1-6; D gene ambiguous. CDR3 length: 13 residues. CDR1 and CDR2 from the germline V gene are MNHEY and SMNVEV (reference sequence). V dropped 3 bases and J dropped 7 bases, with 7 bases sitting between them. The CDR3 sequence: CASSLVLNSPLHF. The DNA for the CDR3 is TGTGCCAGCAGTTTGGTCCTAAATTCACCCCTCCACTTT.

The gene calls are TRBV19 and TRBJ2-1; 12 positions match TRBD2. The trim removed 2 bases at V and 4 bases at J, leaving 3 bases unmatched. The CDR3 is 16 residues long. From germline, CDR1 is LNHDA and CDR2 SQIVND (reference sequence). The CDR3 bases are TGTGCCAGTAGTATATCACTAGCGGGGGGATACAATGAGCAGTTCTTC. This gives the protein CASSISLAGGYNEQFF.

The chain carries TRBV19 and TRBJ2-1, with a weak D call TRBD2 (6 bases). The V end was cut by 6 bases, the J end by 2 bases, with 14 bases between. The CDR3 runs to 15 residues. Germline CDR1 and CDR2: LNHDA and SQIVND (reference sequence). The CDR3 coding sequence is TGTGCCAGTAGGCGTCGGGGGACCGCCTACAATGAGCAGTTCTTC. Encoded protein: CASRRRGTAYNEQFF.

This chain joins TRBV7-2 and TRBJ2-1; 12 bases align to TRBD2. The CDR3 runs to 15 residues. The junction had 6 bases not matched to a gene; V was cut back by 5 bases and J by 7 bases. CDR1 is SGHTA and CDR2 is FQGNSA in the germline V gene. This CDR3 is CASSPGTSGLNEQFF. The CDR3 region has the DNA TGTGCCAGCAGCCCTGGGACTAGCGGGTTAAATGAGCAGTTCTTC.

This chain connects TRBV6-6 to TRBJ2-2; D perhaps matches TRBD2 (6 bases). Germline V gives CDR1 MNHNY, CDR2 SVGAGI (reference sequence). This CDR3 is 15 amino acids long. V was trimmed by 7 bases and J by 3 bases, leaving 15 bases between them. The CDR3 here is CASIGGRSDTGELFF. CDR3 bases: TGTGCCAGCATAGGAGGGAGGTCGGACACCGGGGAGCTGTTTTTT.

This chain uses TRBV5-1 with TRBJ1-5; 8 bases align to TRBD1. This CDR3 has 15 residues. Germline V gene sequence: CDR1 SGHRS, CDR2 YFSETQ. The V gene end was trimmed by 6 bases and the J gene end by 4 bases; junction bases not matched to a gene: 9. Written as DNA, the CDR3 is TGCGCCAGCACACAAACAGGGGGGCCAAATCAGCCCCAGCATTTT. It translates to CASTQTGGPNQPQHF.

This clone showed up just a few times. This chain links TRBV5-5 with TRBJ1-5, with 7 bases that match TRBD1. CDR3 size: 20 residues. The V gene's germline CDR1 is SGHKS and CDR2 YYEKEE (reference sequence). V lost 4 bases to trimming and J lost 6 bases; unmatched junction nucleotides: 25. The CDR3 DNA follows: TGTGCCAGCAGCAGATGGCCGGGCAGGGGGTTGTCTCTGTCGAGTCAGCCCCAGCATTTT. As protein: CASSRWPGRGLSLSSQPQHF.

The chain is built from TRBV6-2 or TRBV6-3 and TRBJ1-1; no reliable D call. Germline-derived CDR1 and CDR2 are MNHEY and SVGEGT. This CDR3 is built from 11 residues. Trimming left V 5 bases short and J 8 bases short, with 9 bases between. CDR3 in amino acids: CASSTVREAFF. CDR3 nucleotide sequence: TGTGCCAGCAGTACCGTTAGAGAAGCTTTCTTT.

This chain links TRBV4-3 with TRBJ1-2; D may be TRBD1 (5 bases). Germline CDR1 reads LGHNA; CDR2 reads YSLEER. V lost 3 bases to trimming and J lost 1 base, with 18 bases between them. CDR3 size: 17 residues. CDR3 sequence (DNA): TGCGCCAGCAGCCACACGACACGCAAGCAGGGTAACTATGGCTACACCTTC. Amino acid sequence: CASSHTTRKQGNYGYTF.

The rearrangement links TRBV5-1 to TRBJ2-3, with a possible D match to TRBD2 (5 bases). The V end was cut by 4 bases, the J end by 1 base, with 13 bases between. The germline CDR1 and CDR2 sequences are SGHRS and YFSETQ. The CDR3 has 15 residues. CDR3 loop: CASSPNVGGTDTQYF. The CDR3, as DNA: TGCGCCAGCAGCCCTAATGTCGGGGGCACAGATACGCAGTATTTT.

The rearrangement uses TRBV2 and TRBJ1-1; 10 bases are shared with TRBD1. The CDR3 covers 14 residues. Germline lookup yields CDR1 SNHLY and CDR2 FYNNEI. V was pared by 11 bases and J by 4 bases, with 10 bases of the junction left unmatched. This CDR3 is CASKTGTGATEAFF. CDR3 sequence (DNA): TGTGCCTCCAAAACCGGGACAGGGGCCACTGAAGCTTTCTTT.

The chain links TRBV6-2 or TRBV6-3 to TRBJ1-1; 7 bases are shared with TRBD1. Germline CDR1 reads MNHEY; CDR2 reads SVGEGT. CDR3 size: 15 residues. With V trimmed by 6 bases and J by 0 bases, 7 bases remained unmatched. CDR3 residues: CASSTRQGLNTEAFF. Here the CDR3 DNA reads TGTGCCAGCAGCACCAGACAGGGCCTGAACACTGAAGCTTTCTTT.

The rearrangement links TRBV5-5 to TRBJ1-2, with D uncertain. Per the germline V gene, CDR1 is SGHKS and CDR2 is YYEKEE (reference sequence). V dropped 0 bases and J dropped 5 bases, with 11 bases sitting between them. This CDR3 is built from 14 residues. CDR3 region: CASSLVQTPYGYTF. CDR3 nucleotide sequence: TGTGCCAGCAGCTTGGTGCAGACTCCATATGGCTACACCTTC. The whole variable domain, filled in from reference TRBV5-5 and TRBJ1-2, reads DAGVTQSPTHLIKTRGQQVTLRCSPISGHKSVSWYQQVLGQGPQFIFQYYEKEERGRGNFPDRFSARQFPNYSSELNVNALLLGDSALYLCASSLVQTPYGYTFGSGTRLTVV.

The gene calls are TRBV6-2 or TRBV6-3 and TRBJ1-5; 9 bases match TRBD1. Germline V CDR1 and CDR2: MNHEY, SVGEGT. Losses at the gene ends were 2 bases for V and 2 bases for J; bases not matched to a gene: 4. This CDR3 has 16 amino acids. For the CDR3, the DNA is TGTGCCAGCAGTTACCCGGGACAGGGCGGCAATCAGCCCCAGCATTTT. Protein sequence: CASSYPGQGGNQPQHF.

This clone was recorded only once. V and J are TRBV6-5 and TRBJ2-3; D might be TRBD1 (5 bases). The CDR3 sequence is 13 residues long. Trimming pared 7 bases from V and 2 bases from J, leaving 10 bases between. Germline CDR1 and CDR2: MNHEY and SVGAGI. The CDR3 loop is CASKKDNTDTQYF. The CDR3 DNA is TGTGCCAGCAAAAAGGACAACACAGATACGCAGTATTTT.

The chain couples TRBV5-1 to TRBJ1-1, with 7 bases identical to TRBD1. Germline V gives CDR1 SGHRS, CDR2 YFSETQ. This CDR3 is built from 14 residues. After removal of 4 bases from V and 0 bases from J, the junction contained 3 bases not matched to a gene. CDR3 amino acids: CASSAGTVNTEAFF. CDR3 sequence (DNA): TGCGCCAGCAGCGCTGGGACAGTGAACACTGAAGCTTTCTTT. The full variable domain, completed using reference TRBV5-1 and TRBJ1-1, is KAGVTQTPRYLIKTRGQQVTLSCSPISGHRSVSWYQQTPGQGLQFLFEYFSETQRNKGNFPGRFSGRQFSNSRSEMNVSTLELGDSALYLCASSAGTVNTEAFFGQGTRLTVV.

The V gene is TRBV6-4, the J gene TRBJ2-1; a possible D gene is TRBD2 (5 bases). CDR3 length: 13 amino acids. CDR1 and CDR2 (germline): MRHNA, SNTAGT. The V end was cut by 4 bases, the J end by 10 bases, with 14 bases between. CDR3 in amino acids: CASSAQLDLEQFF. DNA of the CDR3: TGTGCCAGCAGTGCCCAACTAGATCTCGAGCAGTTCTTC.

The chain employs TRBV2 and TRBJ1-6, with D possibly being TRBD1 (6 bases). The ends were cut back, 0 bases at V and 6 bases at J, with 9 bases in the middle. The CDR3 has 15 residues. Germline CDR1 SNHLY, CDR2 FYNNEI. DNA of the CDR3: TGTGCCAGCAGTGAAGCCCTAGGGGGTAATTCACCCCTCCACTTT. This codes for CASSEALGGNSPLHF. The entire variable domain, with the rest obtained from reference TRBV2 and TRBJ1-6, is as follows: EPEVTQTPSHQVTQMGQEVILRCVPISNHLYFYWYRQILGQKVEFLVSFYNNEISEKSEIFDDQFSVERPDGSNFTLKIRSTKLEDSAMYFCASSEALGGNSPLHFGNGTRLTVT.

The chain employs TRBV5-1 and TRBJ2-7, with D possibly being TRBD1 (6 bases). Germline V CDR1 and CDR2: SGHRS, YFSETQ. V lost 4 bases and J lost 6, with 20 bases in between. The CDR3 contains 15 residues. The CDR3 region is CASSPGQTLPLEQYF. CDR3 nucleotides: TGCGCCAGCAGCCCGGGACAAACTCTCCCCCTCGAGCAGTACTTC.

The J gene is TRBJ2-2, the V gene TRBV7-2, with 11 bases matching TRBD1. The CDR3 length is 17 residues. CDR1 SGHTA and CDR2 FQGNSA come from the germline V gene. Unmatched junction bases numbered 3, after V lost 0 bases and J lost 3 bases. CDR3 loop: CASSLALGQGDTGELFF. Written as DNA, the CDR3 is TGTGCCAGCAGCTTAGCGTTGGGACAGGGGGACACCGGGGAGCTGTTTTTT.

The gene calls are TRBV7-6 and TRBJ2-6, with D maybe TRBD1 (5 bases). Trimming took 1 base from V and 0 from J, leaving 10 bases between them. This CDR3 contains 17 residues. Germline CDR1 is SGHVS and CDR2 is FNYEAQ. The CDR3 sequence: CASSLDGRVSGANVLTF. CDR3 nucleotides: TGTGCCAGCAGCTTAGATGGCAGGGTCTCTGGGGCCAACGTCCTGACTTTC.

V and J are TRBV6-2 or TRBV6-3 and TRBJ2-3; D may be TRBD2 (5 bases). The ends were cut back, 0 bases at V and 2 bases at J, with 9 bases in the middle. The germline CDR1 and CDR2 sequences are MNHEY and SVGEGT. The CDR3 covers 15 residues. Written as DNA, the CDR3 is TGTGCCAGCAGTTACTCAGCCGGGAACACAGATACGCAGTATTTT. The encoded protein is CASSYSAGNTDTQYF.

This sequence joins TRBV9 and TRBJ2-1, with 12 bases fitting TRBD2. This CDR3 has 15 amino acids. The ends lost 2 bases at V and 8 bases at J; junction bases unmatched: 5. Germline values: CDR1 SGDLS, CDR2 YYNGEE. The CDR3 protein is CASSVTSGGNDEQFF. The DNA for the CDR3 is TGTGCCAGCAGCGTCACTAGCGGGGGGAACGATGAGCAGTTCTTC. Variable domain in full (rest from reference TRBV9 and TRBJ2-1): DSGVTQTPKHLITATGQRVTLRCSPRSGDLSVYWYQQSLDQGLQFLIQYYNGEERAKGNILERFSAQQFPDLHSELNLSSLELGDSALYFCASSVTSGGNDEQFFGPGTRLTVL.

The chain employs TRBV4-1 and TRBJ1-2, with TRBD1 as a possible D gene (5 bases). The CDR3 length is 16 residues. The germline CDR1 and CDR2 sequences are MGHRA and YSYEKL. The V gene lost 4 bases and the J gene lost 8 bases, with 23 bases spanning the gap. Here the CDR3 reads CASSLAGTALIVGYTF. In DNA form, the CDR3 reads TGCGCCAGCAGCCTGGCGGGGACGGCGTTGATTGTGGGCTACACCTTC.

The chain links TRBV20-1 to TRBJ1-6, with D hard to call. This CDR3 comprises 15 residues. CDR1 and CDR2 from the germline V gene are DFQATT and SNEGSKA (reference sequence). V lost 3 bases, J lost 0 bases, and 9 bases lay in between. CDR3 protein: CSASDSSSYNSPLHF. CDR3 DNA: TGCAGTGCTAGTGACTCGAGCTCCTATAATTCACCCCTCCACTTT.

The gene calls are TRBV28 and TRBJ2-6; 7 positions match TRBD1. V dropped 7 bases and J dropped 0; count of bases not matched to a gene: 12. This CDR3 has 18 residues. Germline values: CDR1 MDHEN, CDR2 SYDVKM. This CDR3 reads CASTPRQGTSSGANVLTF. DNA of the CDR3: TGTGCCAGCACCCCAAGACAGGGAACGAGCTCTGGGGCCAACGTCCTGACTTTC.